The 24 T cell receptor beta chains given below trace back to one sample, sequenced in a study of T-cell memory formation after mild COVID-19. Each CDR3 protein gets one entry after TCRdb re-called the 5' RACE reads with MiXCR. This table holds 40,000 to 60,000 distinct CDR3 sequences, roughly 27% found once. The sequenced material came from PBMCs or a T cell subset sorted from them (not recorded which). The receptors come from a young man who had mild COVID-19 (a few samples of this study predate the infection). Cell type and time point are not known.

This clonotype was seen a few times. The chain recombines TRBV12-3 or TRBV12-4 with TRBJ2-2, with D perhaps matching TRBD2 (5 bases). Trimming cost V 5 bases and J 1 base, with 11 bases left between them. The CDR3 runs to 15 residues. The CDR3 sequence: CASSEGGRNTGELFF. CDR3 coding DNA: TGTGCCAGCAGTGAGGGCGGAAGGAACACCGGGGAGCTGTTTTTT.

The rearrangement joins TRBV20-1 to TRBJ2-5, with D perhaps given as TRBD1 or TRBD2 (6 bases each). Trimming took off 0 bases at V and 0 bases at J, with 20 bases between the two ends. Germline CDR1 is DFQATT and CDR2 is SNEGSKA (reference sequence). The CDR3 is 18 amino acids. Written as DNA, the CDR3 is TGCAGTGCTAGAGATCTTGAGGGGGGTTCGACGCACCAAGAGACCCAGTACTTC. It specifies CSARDLEGGSTHQETQYF.

The J gene is TRBJ1-1, the V gene TRBV4-1, with D possibly matching TRBD1 (6 bases). V lost 2 bases and J lost 4, with 26 bases in between. Germline CDR1 MGHRA, CDR2 YSYEKL. The CDR3 is 19 amino acids. The CDR3 nucleotides are TGCGCCAGCAGCCAAAAACCTTGGGAGACGGGACTCAGGGGCACTGAAGCTTTCTTT. Its translation: CASSQKPWETGLRGTEAFF.

The chain has TRBV7-9 and TRBJ2-5; D not resolved. The V gene lost 0 bases and the J gene lost 2 bases, with 7 bases spanning the gap. Germline CDR1 SEHNR, CDR2 FQNEAQ (reference sequence). This CDR3 contains 14 residues. Here the CDR3 reads CASSLAQAQETQYF. The DNA for the CDR3 is TGTGCCAGCAGCTTAGCCCAGGCACAAGAGACCCAGTACTTC.

The V and J genes are TRBV20-1 and TRBJ2-1, with unresolved D. This CDR3 is built from 11 residues. Germline CDR1 reads DFQATT; CDR2 reads SNEGSKA (reference sequence). The CDR3 sequence: CSPIPGSEQFF. The CDR3 DNA sequence: TGCAGCCCAATTCCCGGGTCTGAGCAGTTCTTC.

In its sample, this clonotype was seen a few times. The chain employs TRBV7-3 and TRBJ2-1; possible D gene TRBD1, 6 bases. This CDR3 region has 13 residues. Germline values: CDR1 SGHTA, CDR2 FQGTGA. V lost 5 bases to trimming and J lost 7 bases, with 12 bases between them. CDR3 protein: CASSTYRANEQFF. Written as DNA, the CDR3 is TGTGCCAGCAGCACATACAGGGCGAATGAGCAGTTCTTC.

CDR3 bases: TGTGCCAGCAGTACCTCTTGGGCGAACACTGAAGCTTTCTTT. Translating gives CASSTSWANTEAFF. This sequence joins TRBV6-5 and TRBJ1-1; D is unclear. V shed 5 bases and J shed 1 base, with 11 bases lying between them. Germline V lookup: CDR1 MNHEY, CDR2 SVGAGI. This CDR3 has 14 amino acids.

The V and J genes are TRBV4-1 and TRBJ1-2, with D unresolved. Trimming took off 0 bases at V and 2 bases at J, with 13 bases between the two ends. Germline loops: CDR1 MGHRA, CDR2 YSYEKL. This CDR3 is built from 16 residues. Written as DNA, the CDR3 is TGCGCCAGCAGCCAAGATCCAGCAGGCGCGAACTATGGCTACACCTTC. Translated: CASSQDPAGANYGYTF.

V and J are TRBV7-3 and TRBJ2-3; D remains ambiguous. The CDR3 loop spans 16 amino acids. Germline lookup yields CDR1 SGHTA and CDR2 FQGTGA. The V gene lost 4 bases and the J gene lost 0 bases, with 14 bases spanning the gap. Written as DNA, the CDR3 is TGTGCCAGCAGCTCCCTGGGTCGGTCTAGCACAGATACGCAGTATTTT. This sequence encodes CASSSLGRSSTDTQYF.

This clonotype is labeled medium-sized. V and J are TRBV7-7 and TRBJ2-5, with 7 positions matching TRBD1. The junction had 4 bases not matched to a gene; V was cut back by 2 bases and J by 1 base. The CDR3 consists of 15 residues. Germline V lookup: CDR1 SSHAT, CDR2 FNYEAQ (reference sequence). Here the CDR3 DNA reads TGTGCCAGCAGCTTAAATAGGGGGCCCCAAGAGACCCAGTACTTC. It specifies CASSLNRGPQETQYF. Together with reference TRBV7-7 and TRBJ2-5, the CDR3 gives the full variable domain: GAGVSQSPRYKVTKRGQDVTLRCDPISSHATLYWYQQALGQGPEFLTYFNYEAQPDKSGLPSDRFSAERPEGSISTLTIQRTEQRDSAMYRCASSLNRGPQETQYFGPGTRLLVL.

This sequence joins TRBV4-1 and TRBJ1-1; D remains ambiguous. V lost 1 base and J lost 1, with 10 bases in between. Per the germline V gene, CDR1 is MGHRA and CDR2 is YSYEKL. The CDR3 runs to 15 residues. In DNA form, the CDR3 reads TGCGCCAGCAGCCAAGTCCCCGCTCAGAACACTGAAGCTTTCTTT. This encodes CASSQVPAQNTEAFF.

V gene TRBV5-1 combines with J gene TRBJ1-1, with D maybe TRBD1 (5 bases). From germline, CDR1 is SGHRS and CDR2 YFSETQ. V lost 6 bases to trimming and J lost 5 bases, with 17 bases between them. This CDR3 is 14 amino acids long. This chain's CDR3 is CASTVSWGVTEAFF. The CDR3 DNA follows: TGCGCCAGCACCGTGTCCTGGGGGGTGACTGAAGCTTTCTTT.

The chain couples TRBV7-8 to TRBJ1-2; 10 bases map to TRBD1. From germline, CDR1 is SGHVS and CDR2 FQNEAQ. The CDR3 extends over 14 amino acids. V shed 5 bases and J 6 bases; nucleotides not matched to a gene: 6. The CDR3 nucleotides read TGTGCCAGCAGCCCGGGACAGGGGCTCGATGGCTACACCTTC. Its protein product is CASSPGQGLDGYTF.

In its sample, this clonotype was seen a few times. The chain recombines TRBV7-6 with TRBJ2-1; 9 bases map to TRBD2. Germline-derived CDR1 and CDR2 are SGHVS and FNYEAQ. The CDR3 has 16 amino acids. V gave up 4 bases and J gave up 0 bases; unmatched junction bases: 4. CDR3 amino acids: CASSSIAGVSYNEQFF. The CDR3 DNA sequence: TGTGCCAGCAGCTCGATAGCGGGGGTCTCCTACAATGAGCAGTTCTTC.

This chain joins TRBV2 and TRBJ2-2; D is undetermined. Between the trimmed V and J ends, which lost 6 bases and 2 bases, there was a span of 10 bases. CDR3 length: 14 residues. Germline loops: CDR1 SNHLY, CDR2 FYNNEI. The CDR3 DNA reads as TGTGCCAGCAGCTCCCCCTTCAACACCGGGGAGCTGTTTTTT. Translating gives CASSSPFNTGELFF.

The chain employs TRBV4-2 and TRBJ2-3; D ambiguous. Trimming pared 0 bases from V and 3 bases from J, leaving 13 bases between. Germline V gene lookup returns CDR1 LGHNA and CDR2 YNFKEQ. This CDR3 region has 16 residues. The CDR3 protein is CASSQDHGGRTDTQYF. CDR3 nucleotide sequence: TGTGCCAGCAGCCAAGATCATGGCGGAAGGACAGATACGCAGTATTTT.

V and J are TRBV14 and TRBJ2-1; D unresolved. The CDR3 extends over 11 amino acids. Germline V gene sequence: CDR1 SGHDN, CDR2 FVKESK. The V gene lost 5 bases and the J gene lost 8 bases, with 7 bases spanning the gap. CDR3 region: CASSVAYEQFF. The CDR3 DNA reads as TGTGCCAGCAGCGTCGCGTATGAGCAGTTCTTC.

V is TRBV5-1 and J is TRBJ2-7; a possible D gene is TRBD2 (6 bases). This CDR3 spans 14 amino acids. Germline V lookup: CDR1 SGHRS, CDR2 YFSETQ. V lost 4 bases, J lost 3 bases, and 14 bases lay in between. The CDR3, as DNA: TGCGCCAGCAGCCCCGGGACTGGATTCTACGAGCAGTACTTC. Translating it yields CASSPGTGFYEQYF.

This clonotype was seen a few times. The V call is TRBV5-1, the J call TRBJ2-7; 9 bases agree with TRBD1. The CDR3 runs to 14 residues. Germline V gene data show CDR1 as SGHRS and CDR2 as YFSETQ. Trimming removed 4 bases from V and 5 bases from J; junction bases left unmatched: 7. CDR3 amino acids: CASSDGTGSDEQYF. The CDR3 DNA reads TGCGCCAGCAGCGACGGGACAGGGAGCGACGAGCAGTACTTC.

Note on this clonotype: Its ends do not fully match the called genes, so a read error is possible. The gene calls are TRBV6-6 and TRBJ1-5; D not certain. The CDR3 has 13 residues. Germline loops: CDR1 MNHNY, CDR2 SVGAGI (reference sequence). The CDR3 protein is CASSYGSIQPQHF. The CDR3 DNA follows: TGTGCCAGCAGTTATGGCAGCATTCAGCCCCAGCATTTT.

This clonotype has more than one count but fewer than ten. The rearrangement joins TRBV11-2 to TRBJ1-4; D is perhaps TRBD1 (5 bases). Germline V gene sequence: CDR1 SGHAT, CDR2 FQNNGV. The CDR3 is made up of 14 amino acids. The germline V and J ends were trimmed by 3 bases and 7 bases, with 12 bases remaining between them. The CDR3 coding sequence is TGTGCCAGCAGCTTTGGCAGGGTGGGTGAAAAACTGTTTTTT. Protein product: CASSFGRVGEKLFF.

By frequency in the sample, this clonotype is medium-sized. The chain combines TRBV9 with TRBJ2-5; D not resolved. Trimming cost V 0 bases and J 2 bases, with 8 bases left between them. The germline V gene has CDR1 SGDLS and CDR2 YYNGEE. This CDR3 spans 14 amino acids. As DNA, the CDR3 is TGTGCCAGCAGCGTAGCTAACAGTCAAGAGACCCAGTACTTC. Translation: CASSVANSQETQYF.

This chain joins TRBV3-1 and TRBJ2-2; 9 bases are shared with TRBD2. This CDR3 spans 16 amino acids. Per the germline V gene, CDR1 is LGHDT and CDR2 is YNNKEL (reference sequence). Trimming took 3 bases from V and 1 from J; bases not matched to a gene: 3. In DNA, the CDR3 is TGTGCCAGCAGCCAGATAGCGGGGGAGAACACCGGGGAGCTGTTTTTT. Translating it yields CASSQIAGENTGELFF.

This chain connects TRBV11-2 to TRBJ2-3; D remains ambiguous. CDR1 SGHAT and CDR2 FQNNGV come from the germline V gene. V dropped 7 bases and J dropped 2 bases, with 4 bases sitting between them. CDR3 length: 11 amino acids. The CDR3 DNA follows: TGTGCCAGCACCCACACAGATACGCAGTATTTT. Translating it yields CASTHTDTQYF.